This T cell receptor (beta chain) was obtained from a study of T cell responses to AZD1222 COVID-19 vaccine. Clones were read by immunoSEQ multiplex PCR, and TCRdb kept only the in-frame ones, dropping some. The sample includes approximately 100,000 clones, 70% to 90% of them seen just once. Study-level results: Most donors were white British and more were female, and clonal diversity was possibly underestimated.

This clone occurred once. The target antigen is unknown. Here the sequenced sample was peripheral blood, taken 28 days after the second AZD1222 dose. This sequence was found in an adult who received the AZD1222 COVID-19 vaccine.

The chain's CDR3 is CASSLPGLAETQYF. The CDR3 DNA is TGTGCCAGCTCACTGCCGGGACTAGCTGAGACCCAGTACTTC. The chain uses TRBV18 and TRBJ2-5; the match to TRBD2 covers 9 bases. CDR1 and CDR2 from the germline V gene are KGHSH and LQKENI. The CDR3 has 14 amino acids. Trimming cost V 4 bases and J 5 bases; bases outside gene matches: 5.